A single sample gave rise to the 29 T cell receptor beta chains below, sequenced in a study of T cell repertoires in cytomegalovirus infection. In TCRdb, the reads were re-called with MiXCR into one record per CDR3 protein. This sample yields 200,000 or so distinct CDR3 sequences, of which about 28% are seen a single time; 30% to 40% belongs to the top ten. Sequenced input: PBMCs. The receptors originated from a human donor in good health (CMV status not recorded). Some clones in this sample may be carry-over from other donors' samples.

This clonotype appeared once. V usage is TRBV19 and J usage is TRBJ2-3; D may be TRBD2 (6 bases). The CDR3 length is 16 residues. Per the germline V gene, CDR1 is LNHDA and CDR2 is SQIVND (reference sequence). Trimming pared 4 bases from V and 2 bases from J, leaving 16 bases between. The CDR3 loop reads CASSNFGGVDTDTQYF. The CDR3 nucleotides read TGTGCCAGTAGTAACTTTGGCGGGGTCGACACAGATACGCAGTATTTT.

This clonotype was detected a few times. The gene calls are TRBV19 and TRBJ1-1; unclear D gene. CDR3 length equals 13 residues. The germline gives CDR1 LNHDA, CDR2 SQIVND (reference sequence). Between the trimmed V and J ends, which lost 2 bases and 1 base, there was a span of 5 bases. The CDR3 reads CASSISTNTEAFF. CDR3 coding DNA: TGTGCCAGTAGTATATCAACGAACACTGAAGCTTTCTTT.

This clonotype was seen ten or more times. The chain uses TRBV7-6 and TRBJ2-3; the D gene is possibly TRBD2 (6 bases). Germline values: CDR1 SGHVS, CDR2 FNYEAQ. Trimming pared 2 bases from V and 5 bases from J, leaving 11 bases between. This CDR3 region has 14 residues. This CDR3 is CASSLRLEEDTQYF. For the CDR3, the DNA is TGTGCCAGCAGCTTAAGACTAGAGGAAGATACGCAGTATTTT.

The chain combines TRBV29-1 with TRBJ1-1, with D unresolved. The V gene's germline CDR1 is SQVTM and CDR2 ANQGSEA. This CDR3 is built from 12 residues. Trimming shortened V by 0 bases and J by 6 bases, and 8 bases separated the two germline ends. CDR3 DNA: TGCAGCGTTGAAGATTGGGGAGCTGAAGCTTTCTTT. Its translation: CSVEDWGAEAFF.

This clonotype was counted only a few times. The chain uses TRBV5-1 and TRBJ2-3; D possibly corresponds to TRBD1 (5 bases). The CDR3 covers 15 residues. Germline V gene sequence: CDR1 SGHRS, CDR2 YFSETQ. The V end lost 4 bases, the J end lost 6 bases, and 18 bases lay between the germline ends. CDR3 protein: CASSEGAFLRDTQYF. CDR3 coding DNA: TGCGCCAGCAGCGAAGGGGCCTTCTTGAGGGATACGCAGTATTTT.

The genes are TRBV5-5 and TRBJ2-3; D is uncertain. Trimming shortened V by 0 bases and J by 0 bases, and 11 bases separated the two germline ends. The CDR3 loop spans 16 amino acids. Per germline, CDR1 SGHKS and CDR2 YYEKEE (reference sequence). The CDR3 bases are TGTGCCAGCAGCTTGGAACCAGGCCCTAGCACAGATACGCAGTATTTT. Its translation is CASSLEPGPSTDTQYF.

V is TRBV7-9 and J is TRBJ2-1, with D perhaps matching TRBD2 (7 bases). The length of the CDR3 is 15 residues. Germline V gene lookup returns CDR1 SEHNR and CDR2 FQNEAQ (reference sequence). Trimming stripped 3 bases from V and 3 bases from J, with 12 bases between. The DNA for the CDR3 is TGTGCCAGCAGCTTGGGGGGGGGCCGCTACAATGAGCAGTTCTTC. Translated, it gives CASSLGGGRYNEQFF.

This clonotype was observed many times. This chain joins TRBV7-2 and TRBJ2-1; TRBD2 matches at 7 bases. Germline V gene sequence: CDR1 SGHTA, CDR2 FQGNSA. The J segment lost 1 base and the V segment lost 5 bases, leaving 8 bases of the junction unmatched. This CDR3 has 16 residues. The CDR3 here is CASSHLGAGSYNEQFF. The CDR3 nucleotides read TGTGCCAGCAGCCATTTAGGAGCGGGGTCCTACAATGAGCAGTTCTTC.

This clonotype was counted a few times. V and J are TRBV7-2 and TRBJ1-2, with D unclear. This CDR3 has 12 amino acids. The germline V gene encodes CDR1 SGHTA and CDR2 FQGNSA. Trimming pared 4 bases from V and 3 bases from J, leaving 6 bases between. CDR3 in DNA: TGTGCCAGCAGCTCCCCGGACTATGGCTACACCTTC. Its translation is CASSSPDYGYTF.

This clonotype came up a few times. The chain recombines TRBV18 with TRBJ2-7; 8 nucleotides match TRBD2. CDR3 length: 13 amino acids. Losses at the gene ends were 3 bases for V and 3 bases for J; bases not matched to a gene: 1. Looked up from germline, CDR1 is KGHSH and CDR2 is LQKENI. Here the CDR3 reads CASSPSGDYEQYF. DNA of the CDR3: TGTGCCAGCTCACCTAGCGGGGACTACGAGCAGTACTTC. The full variable domain, its missing parts supplied by reference TRBV18 and TRBJ2-7, is NAGVMQNPRHLVRRRGQEARLRCSPMKGHSHVYWYRQLPEEGLKFMVYLQKENIIDESGMPKERFSAEFPKEGPSILRIQQVVRGDSAAYFCASSPSGDYEQYFGPGTRLTVT.

V usage is TRBV6-1 and J usage is TRBJ1-1, with no clear D. CDR1 and CDR2 (germline): MNHNS, SASEGT. The CDR3 sequence is 12 residues long. The V end was cut by 7 bases, the J end by 5 bases, with 11 bases between. In DNA form, the CDR3 reads TGTGCCAGCAACAAACGGGAGACTGAAGCTTTCTTT. It encodes CASNKRETEAFF.

V is TRBV6-2 or TRBV6-3 and J is TRBJ2-7; D may be TRBD2 (6 bases). V gave up 6 bases and J gave up 3 bases, with 12 bases separating them. Germline V lookup: CDR1 MNHEY, CDR2 SVGEGT. This CDR3 region has 13 residues. The CDR3 DNA sequence: TGTGCCAGCAGCCCCGGAGGGATCTACGAGCAGTACTTC. This translates into CASSPGGIYEQYF.

To note about this clonotype: One junction end does not reproduce the germline sequence, and a read error may be involved. The chain links TRBV7-8 to TRBJ1-5; 8 nucleotides match TRBD1. The CDR3 is made up of 19 amino acids. The germline V gene has CDR1 SGHVS and CDR2 FQNEAQ. The CDR3 sequence is CASSLEAPLTGDSNKPQHF. Here the CDR3 DNA reads TGTGCCAGCAGCCTCGAAGCCCCGCTGACAGGGGATAGCAATAAGCCCCAGCATTTT.

This sequence joins TRBV5-1 and TRBJ2-1; no clear D. CDR3 length: 13 amino acids. Germline-derived CDR1 and CDR2 are SGHRS and YFSETQ. V was trimmed by 0 bases and J by 5 bases, leaving 6 bases between them. CDR3 loop: CASSLAGDNEQFF. The CDR3 DNA is TGCGCCAGCAGCTTGGCTGGCGACAATGAGCAGTTCTTC.

The chain carries TRBV11-1 and TRBJ2-3; either TRBD1 or TRBD2 may supply D (7 bases each). Deletions cut 4 bases from V and 6 bases from J, with 20 bases between. Germline V gene lookup returns CDR1 SGHAT and CDR2 FQDESV (reference sequence). This CDR3 has 16 residues. The CDR3 is CASSSGGVPTTDTQYF. The CDR3 region has the DNA TGTGCCAGCAGCTCAGGGGGGGTACCTACAACGGATACGCAGTATTTT.

The rearrangement uses TRBV4-2 and TRBJ1-6; D remains ambiguous. CDR3 length equals 16 residues. Per germline, CDR1 LGHNA and CDR2 YNFKEQ. V lost 4 bases and J 5 bases, leaving 15 bases between the germline ends. This CDR3 reads CASSRSPSNDNSPLHF. Written as DNA, the CDR3 is TGTGCCAGCAGCCGTAGCCCCAGCAACGATAATTCACCCCTCCACTTT.

This chain connects TRBV30 to TRBJ1-1; no firm D call. The germline V gene has CDR1 GTSNPN and CDR2 SVGIG (reference sequence). V was pared by 4 bases and J by 10 bases, with 13 bases between. The CDR3 runs to 11 residues. The CDR3 sequence is CAWTDLRGAFF. CDR3 DNA: TGTGCCTGGACCGACCTACGGGGAGCTTTCTTT.

This clonotype was seen ten or more times. V gene TRBV7-2 combines with J gene TRBJ1-4; possible D gene TRBD1, 5 bases. CDR1 and CDR2 (germline): SGHTA, FQGNSA. V was trimmed by 1 base and J by 6 bases, leaving 9 bases between them. This CDR3 is built from 14 residues. CDR3 loop: CASSLGGGDEKLFF. The CDR3 coding sequence is TGTGCCAGCAGCTTAGGTGGGGGGGATGAAAAACTGTTTTTT. The complete variable domain, with remaining parts taken from reference TRBV7-2 and TRBJ1-4, reads GAGVSQSPSNKVTEKGKDVELRCDPISGHTALYWYRQSLGQGLEFLIYFQGNSAPDKSGLPSDRFSAERTGGSVSTLTIQRTQQEDSAVYLCASSLGGGDEKLFFGSGTQLSVL.

This clonotype was seen repeatedly, ten times or more. The V and J genes are TRBV7-6 and TRBJ1-5; no firm D call. Germline V CDR1 and CDR2: SGHVS, FNYEAQ. The CDR3 is made up of 14 amino acids. The V end was cut by 2 bases, the J end by 3 bases, with 8 bases between. CDR3 bases: TGTGCCAGCAGCTTAACTCAGGTCAATCAGCCCCAGCATTTT. Encoded protein: CASSLTQVNQPQHF. Looking up the rest from reference TRBV7-6 and TRBJ1-5 gives the full variable domain: GAGVSQSPRYKVTKRGQDVALRCDPISGHVSLYWYRQALGQGPEFLTYFNYEAQQDKSGLPNDRFSAERPEGSISTLTIQRTEQRDSAMYRCASSLTQVNQPQHFGDGTRLSIL.

The CDR3, as DNA: TGTGCCATCAGTTCGGACTACGAGCAGTACTTC. Translation gives CAISSDYEQYF. This chain links TRBV10-3 with TRBJ2-7; no firm D call. CDR3 length: 11 residues. Trimming pared 5 bases from V and 3 bases from J, leaving 5 bases between. CDR1 is ENHRY and CDR2 is SYGVKD in the germline V gene.

The table lists this clonotype with many counts. The V and J genes are TRBV4-2 and TRBJ2-1; weak D call: TRBD2 (7 bases). The CDR3 loop spans 18 amino acids. The V end was cut by 2 bases, the J end by 0 bases, with 17 bases between. Germline V gene data show CDR1 as LGHNA and CDR2 as YNFKEQ. Written as DNA, the CDR3 is TGTGCCAGCAGCCAACCCCGTAGGGGGGGGCACTCCTACAATGAGCAGTTCTTC. Translating gives CASSQPRRGGHSYNEQFF.

This clonotype was seen a few times. This sequence joins TRBV6-2 or TRBV6-3 and TRBJ1-5; D is possibly TRBD1 (6 bases). Germline V gives CDR1 MNHEY, CDR2 SVGEGT. The V end was cut by 5 bases, the J end by 2 bases, with 16 bases between. This CDR3 comprises 16 residues. The CDR3 coding sequence is TGTGCCAGCAGTAGAGGCAGGGGAGTGGGCAATCAGCCCCAGCATTTT. It is translated as CASSRGRGVGNQPQHF.

In its sample, this clonotype was seen a few times. Written as DNA, the CDR3 is TGTGCCAGCAGTACCGGACAGGGCTACACCGGGGAGCTGTTTTTT. Protein product: CASSTGQGYTGELFF. The rearrangement uses TRBV6-1 and TRBJ2-2, with 8 bases identical to TRBD1. This CDR3 comprises 15 residues. V was clipped by 5 bases and J by 3 bases; unmatched bases: 5. Germline assignment: CDR1 MNHNS and CDR2 SASEGT.

This clonotype was seen a few times. CDR3 sequence (DNA): TGTGCCAGCAGCTTTTTACAGGGGTCAGATACGCAGTATTTT. It yields the protein CASSFLQGSDTQYF. This chain uses TRBV7-6 with TRBJ2-3; 7 bases are a match to TRBD1. This CDR3 contains 14 residues. Trimming removed 3 bases from V and 4 bases from J; junction bases left unmatched: 4. CDR1 SGHVS and CDR2 FNYEAQ come from the germline V gene.

The genes are TRBV7-2 and TRBJ2-3, with TRBD2 as a possible D gene (5 bases). Trimming pared 5 bases from V and 4 bases from J, leaving 19 bases between. This CDR3 spans 16 amino acids. CDR1 and CDR2 (germline): SGHTA, FQGNSA. CDR3 coding DNA: TGTGCCAGCAGCCTAGGAAACGAGGGTAACGCAGATACGCAGTATTTT. Translated: CASSLGNEGNADTQYF.

This clonotype was detected only a few times. The chain uses TRBV6-1 and TRBJ2-3; tentative D call: TRBD1 (6 bases). The CDR3 loop spans 18 amino acids. Trimming took off 2 bases at V and 5 bases at J, with 23 bases between the two ends. The V gene's germline CDR1 is MNHNS and CDR2 SASEGT. CDR3 nucleotides: TGTGCCAGCAGTGAAAGGGGGAGAAGGTCGAGCCAAAAAGATACGCAGTATTTT. Its protein product is CASSERGRRSSQKDTQYF.

As regards this clonotype: The junction does not match germline at one end; this may be a read error. The CDR3: CASRRGKEYGQYF. Written as DNA, the CDR3 is TGTGCCAGCCGGAGGGGCAAGGAGTACGGGCAGTACTTC. The chain recombines TRBV6-5 with TRBJ2-7; D possibly corresponds to TRBD2 (6 bases). This CDR3 region has 13 residues. CDR1 is MNHEY and CDR2 is SVGAGI in the germline V gene.

About this clonotype: Just one base apart from a much larger clone, this may be a read error. The chain carries TRBV7-2 and TRBJ2-7, with unresolved D. In germline, CDR1 is SGHTA, CDR2 FQGNSA. V lost 4 bases to trimming and J lost 1 base, with 11 bases between them. The CDR3 runs to 14 residues. The CDR3 is CASSSVHGSYEQYF. CDR3 nucleotides: TGTGCCAGCAGCTCAGTGCATGGATCCTACGAGCAGTACTTC. Filled out from reference TRBV7-2 and TRBJ2-7, the complete variable domain reads GAGVSQSPSNKVTEKGKDVELRCDPISGHTALYWYRQSLGQGLEFLIYFQGNSAPDKSGLPSDRFSAERTGGSVSTLTIQRTQQEDSAVYLCASSSVHGSYEQYFGPGTRLTVT.

In this sample, this clonotype turned up a few times. The chain links TRBV12-3 or TRBV12-4 to TRBJ2-7; 11 nucleotides align to TRBD1. Trimming removed 8 bases from V and 2 bases from J; junction bases left unmatched: 8. The CDR3 covers 15 residues. The CDR3 region is CASGGGTGGAYEQYF. CDR3 in DNA: TGTGCCAGCGGGGGAGGGACAGGGGGGGCCTACGAGCAGTACTTC.